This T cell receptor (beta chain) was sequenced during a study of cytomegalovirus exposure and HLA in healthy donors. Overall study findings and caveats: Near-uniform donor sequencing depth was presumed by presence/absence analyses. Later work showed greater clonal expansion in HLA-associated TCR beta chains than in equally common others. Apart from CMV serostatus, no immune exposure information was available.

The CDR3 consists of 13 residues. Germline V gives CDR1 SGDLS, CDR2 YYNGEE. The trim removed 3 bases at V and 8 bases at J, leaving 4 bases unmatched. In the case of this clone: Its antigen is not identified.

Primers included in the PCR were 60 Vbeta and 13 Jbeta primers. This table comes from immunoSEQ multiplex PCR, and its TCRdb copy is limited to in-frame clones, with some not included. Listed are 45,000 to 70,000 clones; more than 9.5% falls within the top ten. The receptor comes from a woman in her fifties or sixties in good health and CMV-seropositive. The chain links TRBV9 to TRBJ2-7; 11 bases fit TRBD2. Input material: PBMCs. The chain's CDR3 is CASSELAGGQQYF. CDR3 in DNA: TGTGCCAGCAGCGAGCTAGCGGGAGGCCAGCAGTACTTC.